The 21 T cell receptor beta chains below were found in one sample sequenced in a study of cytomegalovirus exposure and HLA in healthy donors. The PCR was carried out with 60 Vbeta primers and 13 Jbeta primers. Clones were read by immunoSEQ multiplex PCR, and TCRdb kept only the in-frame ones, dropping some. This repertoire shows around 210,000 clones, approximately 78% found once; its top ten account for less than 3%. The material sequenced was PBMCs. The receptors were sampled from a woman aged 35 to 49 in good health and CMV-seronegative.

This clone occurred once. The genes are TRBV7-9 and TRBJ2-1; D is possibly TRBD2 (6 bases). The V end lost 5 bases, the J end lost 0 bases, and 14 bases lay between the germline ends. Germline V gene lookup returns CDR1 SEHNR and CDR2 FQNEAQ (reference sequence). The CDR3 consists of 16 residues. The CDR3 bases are TGTGCCAGCAGCACCCGGGACTTCCTCTCCTACAATGAGCAGTTCTTC. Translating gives CASSTRDFLSYNEQFF.

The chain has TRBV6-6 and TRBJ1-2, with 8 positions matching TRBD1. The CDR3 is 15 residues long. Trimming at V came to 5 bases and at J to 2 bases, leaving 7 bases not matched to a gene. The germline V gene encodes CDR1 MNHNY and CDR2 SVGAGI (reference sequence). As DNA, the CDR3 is TGTGCCAGCAGTACCCCCGGGACAGGAAACTATGGCTACACCTTC. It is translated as CASSTPGTGNYGYTF.

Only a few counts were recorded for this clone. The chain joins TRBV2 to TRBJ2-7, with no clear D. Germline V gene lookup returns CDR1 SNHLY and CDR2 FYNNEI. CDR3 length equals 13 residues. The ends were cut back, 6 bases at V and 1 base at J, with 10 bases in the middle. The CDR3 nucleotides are TGTGCCAGCAGACCCACTCTTTCCTACGAGCAGTACTTC. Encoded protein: CASRPTLSYEQYF.

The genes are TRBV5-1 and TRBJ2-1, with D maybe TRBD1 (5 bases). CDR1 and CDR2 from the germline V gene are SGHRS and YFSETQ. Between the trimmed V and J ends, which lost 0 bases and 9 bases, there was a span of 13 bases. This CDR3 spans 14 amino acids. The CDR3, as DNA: TGCGCCAGCAGCTTGGGACAAGGTCAGGGTGAGCAGTTCTTC. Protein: CASSLGQGQGEQFF.

The CDR3 protein is CASSPRGKNYGYTF. The DNA of the CDR3 is TGTGCCAGCAGTCCCCGGGGGAAAAACTATGGCTACACCTTC. V usage is TRBV28 and J usage is TRBJ1-2; the D gene is possibly TRBD1 (5 bases). The CDR3 is 14 residues long. Trimming took 5 bases from V and 2 from J, leaving 12 bases between them. Per the germline V gene, CDR1 is MDHEN and CDR2 is SYDVKM.

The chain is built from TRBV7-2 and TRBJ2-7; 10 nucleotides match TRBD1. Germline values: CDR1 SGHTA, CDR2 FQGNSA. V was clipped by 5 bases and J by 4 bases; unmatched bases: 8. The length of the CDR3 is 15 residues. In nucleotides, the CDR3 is TGTGCCAGCAGCCTCACCGGGACAGGGGCGTACGAGCAGTACTTC. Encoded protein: CASSLTGTGAYEQYF.

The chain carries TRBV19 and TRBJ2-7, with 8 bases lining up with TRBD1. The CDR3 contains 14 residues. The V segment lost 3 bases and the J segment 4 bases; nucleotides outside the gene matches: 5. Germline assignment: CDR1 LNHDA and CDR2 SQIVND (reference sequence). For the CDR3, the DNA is TGTGCCAGTAGTATTGCAGGGGGCATGTACGAGCAGTACTTC. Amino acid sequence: CASSIAGGMYEQYF.

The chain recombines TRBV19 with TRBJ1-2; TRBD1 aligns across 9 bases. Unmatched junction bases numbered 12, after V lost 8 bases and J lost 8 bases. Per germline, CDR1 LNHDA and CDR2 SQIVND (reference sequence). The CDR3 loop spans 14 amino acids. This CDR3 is CASQRRGQGYGYTF. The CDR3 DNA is TGTGCCAGTCAGAGGCGGGGACAGGGATACGGCTACACCTTC.

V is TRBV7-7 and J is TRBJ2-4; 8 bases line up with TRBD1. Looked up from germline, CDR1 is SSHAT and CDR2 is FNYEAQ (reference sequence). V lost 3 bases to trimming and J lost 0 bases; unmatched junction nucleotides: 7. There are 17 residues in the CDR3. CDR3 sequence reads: CASSLGDRGLAKNIQYF. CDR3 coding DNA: TGTGCCAGCAGCTTGGGTGACAGGGGCCTAGCCAAAAACATTCAGTACTTC. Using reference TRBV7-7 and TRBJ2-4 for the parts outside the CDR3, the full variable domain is GAGVSQSPRYKVTKRGQDVTLRCDPISSHATLYWYQQALGQGPEFLTYFNYEAQPDKSGLPSDRFSAERPEGSISTLTIQRTEQRDSAMYRCASSLGDRGLAKNIQYFGAGTRLSVL.

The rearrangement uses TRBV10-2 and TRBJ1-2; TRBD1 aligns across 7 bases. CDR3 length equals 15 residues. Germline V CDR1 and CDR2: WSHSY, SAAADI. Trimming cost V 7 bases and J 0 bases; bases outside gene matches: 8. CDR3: CASTLQGIANYGYTF. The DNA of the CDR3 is TGCGCCAGCACCTTACAGGGGATCGCTAACTATGGCTACACCTTC.

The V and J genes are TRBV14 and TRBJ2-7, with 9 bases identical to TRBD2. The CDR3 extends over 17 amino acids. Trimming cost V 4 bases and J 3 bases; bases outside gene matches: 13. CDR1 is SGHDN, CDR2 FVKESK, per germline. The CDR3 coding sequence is TGTGCCAGCAGCCCACGTTTTCGAGCGGGAGGTAGCTACGAGCAGTACTTC. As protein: CASSPRFRAGGSYEQYF.

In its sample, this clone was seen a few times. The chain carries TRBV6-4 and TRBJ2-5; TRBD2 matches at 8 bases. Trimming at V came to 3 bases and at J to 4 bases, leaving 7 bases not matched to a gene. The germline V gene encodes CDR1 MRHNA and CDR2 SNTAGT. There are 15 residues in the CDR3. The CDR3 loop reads CASSETTSGIETQYF. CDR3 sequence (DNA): TGTGCCAGCAGTGAGACTACTAGCGGCATAGAGACCCAGTACTTC.

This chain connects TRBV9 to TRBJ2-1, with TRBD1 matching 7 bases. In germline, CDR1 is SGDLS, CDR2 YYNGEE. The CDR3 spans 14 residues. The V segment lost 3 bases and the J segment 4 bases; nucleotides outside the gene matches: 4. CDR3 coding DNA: TGTGCCAGCAGCGGTGGACAGGCATACAATGAGCAGTTCTTC. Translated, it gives CASSGGQAYNEQFF. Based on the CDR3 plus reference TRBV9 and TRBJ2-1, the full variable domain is DSGVTQTPKHLITATGQRVTLRCSPRSGDLSVYWYQQSLDQGLQFLIQYYNGEERAKGNILERFSAQQFPDLHSELNLSSLELGDSALYFCASSGGQAYNEQFFGPGTRLTVL.

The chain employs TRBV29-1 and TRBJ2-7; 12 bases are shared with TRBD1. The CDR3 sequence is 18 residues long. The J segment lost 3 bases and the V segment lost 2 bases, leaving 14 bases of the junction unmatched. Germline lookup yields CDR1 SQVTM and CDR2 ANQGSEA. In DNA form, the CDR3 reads TGCAGCGTTGAATTATCGGGGACAGGGGGCCCCCTTGTCTACGAGCAGTACTTC. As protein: CSVELSGTGGPLVYEQYF.

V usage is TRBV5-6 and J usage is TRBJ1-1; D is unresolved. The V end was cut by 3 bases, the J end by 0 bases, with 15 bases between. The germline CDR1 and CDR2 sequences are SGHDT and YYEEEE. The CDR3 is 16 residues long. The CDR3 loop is CASSSYHWRMNTEAFF. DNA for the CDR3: TGTGCCAGCAGCTCTTACCATTGGAGAATGAACACTGAAGCTTTCTTT.

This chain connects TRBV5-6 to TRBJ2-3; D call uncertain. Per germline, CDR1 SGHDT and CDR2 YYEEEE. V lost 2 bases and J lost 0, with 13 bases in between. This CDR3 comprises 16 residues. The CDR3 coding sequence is TGTGCCAGCAGCTTCCAAGGCGGTACTAGCACAGATACGCAGTATTTT. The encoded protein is CASSFQGGTSTDTQYF. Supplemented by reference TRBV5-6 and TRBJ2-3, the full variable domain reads DAGVTQSPTHLIKTRGQQVTLRCSPKSGHDTVSWYQQALGQGPQFIFQYYEEEERQRGNFPDRFSGHQFPNYSSELNVNALLLGDSALYLCASSFQGGTSTDTQYFGPGTRLTVL.

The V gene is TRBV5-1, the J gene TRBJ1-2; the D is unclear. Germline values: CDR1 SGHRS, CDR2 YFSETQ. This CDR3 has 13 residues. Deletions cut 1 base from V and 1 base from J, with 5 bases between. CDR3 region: CASSLNSNYGYTF. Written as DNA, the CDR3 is TGCGCCAGCAGCTTGAACAGTAACTATGGCTACACCTTC.

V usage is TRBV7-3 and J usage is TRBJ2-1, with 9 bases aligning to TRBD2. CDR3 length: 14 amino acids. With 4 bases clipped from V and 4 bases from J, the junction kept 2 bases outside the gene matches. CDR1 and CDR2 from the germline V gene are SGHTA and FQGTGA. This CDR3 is CASSSLAGYNEQFF. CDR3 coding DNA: TGTGCCAGCAGCTCCCTAGCGGGATACAATGAGCAGTTCTTC.

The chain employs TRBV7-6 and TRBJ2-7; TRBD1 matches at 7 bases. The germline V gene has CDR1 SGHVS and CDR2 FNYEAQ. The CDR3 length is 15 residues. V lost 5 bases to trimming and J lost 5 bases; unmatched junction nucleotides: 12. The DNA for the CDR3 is TGTGCCAGCAGCCCTAGTCTTCAGGGGGTGAACGAGCAGTACTTC. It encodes CASSPSLQGVNEQYF. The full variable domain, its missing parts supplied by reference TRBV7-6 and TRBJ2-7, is GAGVSQSPRYKVTKRGQDVALRCDPISGHVSLYWYRQALGQGPEFLTYFNYEAQQDKSGLPNDRFSAERPEGSISTLTIQRTEQRDSAMYRCASSPSLQGVNEQYFGPGTRLTVT.

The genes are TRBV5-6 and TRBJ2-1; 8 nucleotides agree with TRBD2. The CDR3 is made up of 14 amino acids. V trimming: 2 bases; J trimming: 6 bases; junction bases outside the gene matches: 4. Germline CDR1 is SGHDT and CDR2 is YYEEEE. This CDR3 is CASSFGTRGNEQFF. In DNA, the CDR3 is TGTGCCAGCAGCTTCGGGACTAGGGGCAATGAGCAGTTCTTC.

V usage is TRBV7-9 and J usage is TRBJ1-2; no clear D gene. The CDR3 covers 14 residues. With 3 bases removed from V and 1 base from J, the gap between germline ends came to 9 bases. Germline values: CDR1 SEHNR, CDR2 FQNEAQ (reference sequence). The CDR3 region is CASSFLSLNYGYTF. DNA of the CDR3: TGTGCCAGCAGCTTTTTAAGCCTTAACTATGGCTACACCTTC.